These 17 T cell receptor beta chains originate from one sample sequenced in a study of T cell responses to AZD1222 COVID-19 vaccine. Using immunoSEQ multiplex PCR, the repertoire was profiled, and TCRdb retains in-frame clones only, with some absent. This sample has over 110,000 clones, with 70% to 90% found just once. The specimen was peripheral blood, collected on day 0 of AZD1222 vaccination. These receptors were obtained from an adult in good health.

The chain joins TRBV5-6 to TRBJ1-1, with 9 nucleotides matching TRBD1. Looked up from germline, CDR1 is SGHDT and CDR2 is YYEEEE. V shed 0 bases and J 5 bases; nucleotides not matched to a gene: 5. The CDR3 totals 15 residues. CDR3: CASSLVLTGGTEAFF. The CDR3 DNA reads TGTGCCAGCAGCTTGGTCCTGACAGGGGGAACTGAAGCTTTCTTT.

The chain employs TRBV13 and TRBJ1-4; 8 bases match TRBD1. The length of the CDR3 is 15 residues. V lost 0 bases and J lost 7; bases outside the gene matches: 4. Germline lookup yields CDR1 PRHDT and CDR2 FYEKMQ (reference sequence). DNA for the CDR3: TGTGCCAGCAGCTTAGGCACAGGGGGAGGTGAAAAACTGTTTTTT. Protein sequence: CASSLGTGGGEKLFF.

This chain links TRBV6-5 with TRBJ1-5; D not certain. Trimming took 8 bases from V and 2 from J, leaving 10 bases between them. Germline CDR1 is MNHEY and CDR2 is SVGAGI. The CDR3 totals 13 residues. The CDR3 region has the DNA TGTGCCAGCGGTAGTCTGGGCAATCAGCCCCAGCATTTT. Its protein is CASGSLGNQPQHF.

The chain recombines TRBV27 with TRBJ1-2; 7 bases agree with TRBD1. The V gene's germline CDR1 is MNHEY and CDR2 SMNVEV (reference sequence). The J segment lost 9 bases and the V segment lost 6 bases, leaving 16 bases of the junction unmatched. There are 15 residues in the CDR3. The CDR3 nucleotides read TGTGCCAGCAGGCTAACAGGGGAGGGCCCGGTAAGCTACACCTTC. Amino acids: CASRLTGEGPVSYTF.

The chain employs TRBV7-2 and TRBJ2-7; a possible D gene is TRBD2 (6 bases). The V and J ends lost 3 bases and 3 bases respectively, with 6 bases between them. Germline CDR1 SGHTA, CDR2 FQGNSA. This CDR3 is built from 12 residues. The CDR3 DNA reads TGTGCCAGCAGCTTTAGCGGCTACGAGCAGTACTTC. It specifies CASSFSGYEQYF.

The genes are TRBV19 and TRBJ2-5; possible D gene TRBD2, 6 bases. Trimming stripped 4 bases from V and 4 bases from J, with 19 bases between. This CDR3 has 16 amino acids. Germline values: CDR1 LNHDA, CDR2 SQIVND (reference sequence). CDR3 amino acids: CASSTTGLLTGETQYF. The CDR3 DNA sequence: TGTGCCAGTAGTACAACGGGACTGCTTACAGGAGAGACCCAGTACTTC.

The J gene is TRBJ1-1, the V gene TRBV4-2, with a possible D match to TRBD1 (6 bases). V was pared by 6 bases and J by 0 bases, with 14 bases between. CDR1 and CDR2 (germline): LGHNA, YNFKEQ. This CDR3 is 15 amino acids long. The CDR3 loop reads CASSIQGNMNTEAFF. The CDR3 nucleotides are TGTGCCAGCAGTATACAGGGCAACATGAACACTGAAGCTTTCTTT.

This clone occurred once. V usage is TRBV18 and J usage is TRBJ1-1; D gene unclear. Germline CDR1 KGHSH, CDR2 LQKENI. This CDR3 is built from 14 residues. V was cut by 5 bases and J by 3 bases, with 13 bases left in between. CDR3 sequence (DNA): TGTGCCAGCTCAGTACGAAGTTCGGACACTGAAGCTTTCTTT. Translation gives CASSVRSSDTEAFF. Combining the CDR3 with reference TRBV18 and TRBJ1-1 gives the whole variable domain NAGVMQNPRHLVRRRGQEARLRCSPMKGHSHVYWYRQLPEEGLKFMVYLQKENIIDESGMPKERFSAEFPKEGPSILRIQQVVRGDSAAYFCASSVRSSDTEAFFGQGTRLTVV.

This clone has a single count. V gene TRBV6-6 combines with J gene TRBJ1-2, with D tentatively TRBD1 (6 bases). Germline CDR1 is MNHNY and CDR2 is SVGAGI (reference sequence). The V and J ends lost 5 bases and 8 bases respectively, with 18 bases between them. The CDR3 contains 14 residues. The chain's CDR3 is CASSPSGERSGYTF. CDR3 DNA: TGTGCCAGCAGTCCATCAGGGGAGCGTAGCGGCTACACCTTC.

The chain recombines TRBV5-6 with TRBJ2-1; D is ambiguous. The CDR3 runs to 11 residues. Per the germline V gene, CDR1 is SGHDT and CDR2 is YYEEEE. Trimming pared 1 base from V and 6 bases from J, leaving 2 bases between. The CDR3 nucleotides are TGTGCCAGCAGCTTGCCCAATGAGCAGTTCTTC. Translating it yields CASSLPNEQFF.

The V and J genes are TRBV19 and TRBJ1-4, with a possible D match to TRBD1 (5 bases). CDR3 length equals 15 residues. Trimming left V 4 bases short and J 4 bases short, with 13 bases between. Germline V lookup: CDR1 LNHDA, CDR2 SQIVND (reference sequence). The DNA of the CDR3 is TGTGCCAGTAGTAATCAAGGGGCCCTTAATGAAAAACTGTTTTTT. It translates to CASSNQGALNEKLFF.

The genes are TRBV5-4 and TRBJ1-1; D call uncertain. This CDR3 is built from 15 residues. With 4 bases removed from V and 1 base from J, the gap between germline ends came to 14 bases. Looked up from germline, CDR1 is SGHNT and CDR2 is YYREEE (reference sequence). CDR3 in amino acids: CASSPTRGGNTEAFF. The DNA for the CDR3 is TGTGCCAGCAGCCCCACCCGGGGAGGGAACACTGAAGCTTTCTTT. The full variable domain, rest sourced from reference TRBV5-4 and TRBJ1-1, is ETGVTQSPTHLIKTRGQQVTLRCSSQSGHNTVSWYQQALGQGPQFIFQYYREEENGRGNFPPRFSGLQFPNYSSELNVNALELDDSALYLCASSPTRGGNTEAFFGQGTRLTVV.

The chain employs TRBV7-3 and TRBJ2-1; no clear D gene. With 1 base removed from V and 6 bases from J, the gap between germline ends came to 4 bases. Germline CDR1 reads SGHTA; CDR2 reads FQGTGA. This CDR3 comprises 12 residues. The CDR3 nucleotides are TGTGCCAGCAGCTTAAATAGCAATGAGCAGTTCTTC. Encoded protein: CASSLNSNEQFF.

The chain is built from TRBV15 and TRBJ1-5; 8 positions match TRBD1. The CDR3 is 18 amino acids. V lost 0 bases, J lost 5 bases, and 12 bases stayed unmatched. The germline CDR1 and CDR2 sequences are LNHNV and YYDKDF (reference sequence). The CDR3 DNA follows: TGTGCCACCAGCAGAGATCGGGGCAGGGGGCGGAAAGATCAGCCCCAGCATTTT. Its translation is CATSRDRGRGRKDQPQHF.

The sample holds one count of this clone. This rearrangement joins TRBV5-1 to TRBJ1-6; 9 positions match TRBD1. CDR3 size: 15 residues. Unmatched junction bases numbered 2, after V lost 0 bases and J lost 7 bases. Germline V lookup: CDR1 SGHRS, CDR2 YFSETQ. The CDR3 nucleotides read TGCGCCAGCAGCTTGGGGACAGGGGAGAATTCACCCCTCCACTTT. Residues: CASSLGTGENSPLHF. The variable domain in full, with the rest retrieved from reference TRBV5-1 and TRBJ1-6, is KAGVTQTPRYLIKTRGQQVTLSCSPISGHRSVSWYQQTPGQGLQFLFEYFSETQRNKGNFPGRFSGRQFSNSRSEMNVSTLELGDSALYLCASSLGTGENSPLHFGNGTRLTVT.

The genes are TRBV25-1 and TRBJ1-4; D remains unclear. The CDR3 contains 13 residues. Germline V gives CDR1 MGHDK, CDR2 SYGVNS. V dropped 0 bases and J dropped 5 bases, with 4 bases sitting between them. CDR3 loop: CASSEYRNEKLFF. The CDR3 bases are TGTGCCAGCAGTGAATACAGGAATGAAAAACTGTTTTTT.

Points on this clone: The junction differs from germline at one of its ends, possibly a read error. The J gene is TRBJ1-1, the V gene TRBV28; D uncertain. Germline CDR1 is MDHEN and CDR2 is SYDVKM. The CDR3 is made up of 14 amino acids. For the CDR3, the DNA is TGTGCCAGCAGTTTCCCGGGCCTGAACTCTGAAGCTTTCTTT. Its protein is CASSFPGLNSEAFF.